A selection of T cell receptor beta chains follows, all from one sample in a study of human T cells and chemical hapten exposure. TCRdb reprocessed the RACE reads via MiXCR and lists one record per CDR3 protein. The table includes about 68,000 distinct CDR3 sequences, roughly 9.8% detected once. This sample comprised whole blood, obtained in connection with sensitization to the hapten diphenylcyclopropenone (DPC). These receptors were collected from a woman aged 50 to 60 with alopecia areata. Some clones in this sample may be carry-over from other donors' samples. CDR3s include the opening cysteine and the closing phenylalanine or tryptophan. Each record gives: V gene, J gene, D gene, clone size, CDR3 DNA, CDR3 protein. A D gene is named only where the DNA matches it firmly. Expanded clones are given a class, and other clones once, few, many or no size at all.

>TRBV7-6|TRBJ2-7|NA|many
TGTGCCAGCAGCCACCCCGGGGCCGAGCAGTACTTC
CASSHPGAEQYF
>TRBV6-2/TRBV6-3|TRBJ2-2|NA|many
TGTGCCAGCAGTTATAGACAAATGAACACCGGGGAGCTGTTTTTT
CASSYRQMNTGELFF
>TRBV18|TRBJ1-1|NA|few
TGTGCCAGCTCACACCGGACTCACGAAGTTGTGAACACTGAAGCTTTCTTT
CASSHRTHEVVNTEAFF
>TRBV5-6|TRBJ1-1|NA|NA
TGTGCCAGCAGCCTCGTCTCGGACGCTGAAGCTTTCTTT
CASSLVSDAEAFF
>TRBV28|TRBJ1-1|NA|NA
TGTGCCAGCAGTCTGAGAAGCACTGAAGCTTTCTTT
CASSLRSTEAFF
>TRBV2|TRBJ1-1|NA|many
TGTGCCAGCAGGCAATCGGGGAACACTGAAGCTTTCTTT
CASRQSGNTEAFF
>TRBV18|TRBJ2-7|NA|NA
TGTGCCAGCTCACCACCGGCAGCAACCTACGAGCAGTACTTC
CASSPPAATYEQYF
>TRBV18|TRBJ2-6|NA|few
TGTGCCAGCTCACCCTCAAATGGGGCCAACGTCCTGACTTTC
CASSPSNGANVLTF
>TRBV20-1|TRBJ1-5|NA|many
TGCAGTGCTAGAGGACAGCCCAATCAGCCCCAGCATTTT
CSARGQPNQPQHF
>TRBV7-2|TRBJ1-5|NA|NA
TGTGCCAGCAGCCGCGGACGCAATCAGCCCCAGCATTTT
CASSRGRNQPQHF
>TRBV20-1|TRBJ2-3|TRBD2|many
TGCAGTGCTAGTCTAGCGGGGGGGCGAGATACGCAGTATTTT
CSASLAGGRDTQYF
>TRBV5-1|TRBJ1-3|NA|NA
TGCGCCAGCAGCTTGTTAGGCCCTACCACCCCCTCTGGAAACACCATATATTTT
CASSLLGPTTPSGNTIYF
>TRBV7-2|TRBJ2-3|TRBD2|few
TGTGCCAGCAGCATCCGGACTAGCGGGAGGACAGATACGCAGTATTTT
CASSIRTSGRTDTQYF
>TRBV4-2|TRBJ2-1|NA|NA
TGTGCCAGCAGCCAAGATGGGGCTCCCGGCGGGGAGCAGTTCTTC
CASSQDGAPGGEQFF
>TRBV12-3/TRBV12-4|TRBJ1-4|NA|few
TGTGCCAGCAGTTCCCGGAATTCAGGGAAGATTGAAAAACTGTTTTTT
CASSSRNSGKIEKLFF
>TRBV6-5|TRBJ1-1|NA|many
TGTGCCAGCGGTGGTACGGAAGCTTTCTTT
CASGGTEAFF
>TRBV4-3|TRBJ2-1|NA|many
TGCGCCAGCAGCCAAGATCCACCGCCCGGAAGCTCCTACAATGAGCAGTTCTTC
CASSQDPPPGSSYNEQFF
>TRBV19|TRBJ1-5|TRBD1|once
TGTGCCAGTAGTATAATGGGGACAGGGTTTCAGCCCCAGCATTTT
CASSIMGTGFQPQHF
>TRBV29-1|TRBJ2-1|TRBD2|many
TGCAGCATCCGAGGACTAGCGGGGGGGTTCCGAACCTCCTACAATGAGCAGTTCTTC
CSIRGLAGGFRTSYNEQFF
>TRBV28|TRBJ2-7|NA|few
TGTGCCAGCAGTTACACAGGAGTCTACGAGCAGTACTTC
CASSYTGVYEQYF
>TRBV25-1|TRBJ2-2|TRBD2|many
TGTGCCAGCAGTCTAAGCGGGAGGCGGTCCGGGGAGCTGTTTTTT
CASSLSGRRSGELFF
>TRBV6-6|TRBJ2-5|NA|few
TGTGCCAGCAGTTACCGGATACTTGGGGGAGAGACCCAGTACTTC
CASSYRILGGETQYF
>TRBV15|TRBJ2-1|NA|many
TGTGCCACCAGCAGAGATACCCTCCGGGAGCAGTTCTTC
CATSRDTLREQFF
>TRBV20-1|TRBJ1-1|NA|few
TGCAGTGCTAGGACAGGCACTGAAGCTTTCTTT
CSARTGTEAFF
>TRBV6-4|TRBJ1-5|NA|many
TGTGCCAGCAGTGATGAGGGAGGTTATGGCAATCAGCCCCAGCATTTT
CASSDEGGYGNQPQHF
>TRBV7-2|TRBJ2-7|TRBD2|few
TGTGCCAGCAGCTTACGAAGCACTAGCGTAGGTCGCGACGAGCAGTACTTC
CASSLRSTSVGRDEQYF
>TRBV10-3|TRBJ2-7|TRBD1|few
TGTGCCATCAGTGAGTCCCAGGGGGCTGCGACCTACGAGCAGTACTTC
CAISESQGAATYEQYF